Below, 5 T cell receptor beta chains from the same sample are listed, as sequenced in a study of Ad26.COV2.S vaccination and SARS-CoV-2 variants. Produced via immunoSEQ multiplex PCR; TCRdb's table is partial and in-frame only. This table holds about 480,000 clones, roughly 85% found once. As to treatment: 15 to 20 received Ad26.COV2.S at low or high dose, single or two shots; roughly 5 received placebo; per-sample allocation not given. Each sample was drawn 63 days after the first injection (of vaccine or placebo). The source material was peripheral blood, sampled in a trial of Ad26.COV2.S vaccine versus placebo. These receptors all stem from a person aged 18-65 years who received the Ad26.COV2.S COVID-19 vaccine or a placebo.

This chain connects TRBV7-2 to TRBJ1-5; weak D call: TRBD1 (6 bases). The CDR3 is 15 residues long. Germline assignment: CDR1 SGHTA and CDR2 FQGNSA. Trimming shortened V by 4 bases and J by 2 bases, and 12 bases separated the two germline ends. As DNA, the CDR3 is TGTGCCAGCAGCTCACAGGGTTCGGGCAATCAGCCCCAGCATTTT. This encodes CASSSQGSGNQPQHF. The whole variable domain, remainder taken from reference TRBV7-2 and TRBJ1-5, is GAGVSQSPSNKVTEKGKDVELRCDPISGHTALYWYRQSLGQGLEFLIYFQGNSAPDKSGLPSDRFSAERTGGSVSTLTIQRTQQEDSAVYLCASSSQGSGNQPQHFGDGTRLSIL.

This chain uses TRBV9 with TRBJ1-1; D might be TRBD1 (6 bases). With 2 bases removed from V and 5 bases from J, the gap between germline ends came to 13 bases. The CDR3 consists of 14 residues. Germline CDR1 and CDR2: SGDLS and YYNGEE. CDR3 sequence: CASSVRGYGTEAFF. DNA for the CDR3: TGTGCCAGCAGCGTTAGGGGGTATGGGACTGAAGCTTTCTTT. Supplemented by reference TRBV9 and TRBJ1-1, the full variable domain reads DSGVTQTPKHLITATGQRVTLRCSPRSGDLSVYWYQQSLDQGLQFLIQYYNGEERAKGNILERFSAQQFPDLHSELNLSSLELGDSALYFCASSVRGYGTEAFFGQGTRLTVV.

This clone has only one observation. At one end, the junction sequence differs from germline, possibly due to a read error. The chain couples TRBV19 to TRBJ2-4; D could derive from TRBD1 or TRBD2 (5 bases each). The CDR3 is made up of 13 amino acids. Germline CDR1 and CDR2: LNHDA and SQIVND (reference sequence). The CDR3 sequence is CATRGWGVGVPIF. For the CDR3, the DNA is TGTGCCACGAGAGGGTGGGGCGTGGGAGTACCTATCTTC.

V usage is TRBV30 and J usage is TRBJ1-5, with no clear D. Germline CDR1 reads GTSNPN; CDR2 reads SVGIG (reference sequence). The CDR3 covers 15 residues. With 0 bases removed from V and 1 base from J, the gap between germline ends came to 10 bases. CDR3 residues: CAWSVPNGSNQPQHF. CDR3 DNA: TGTGCCTGGAGTGTCCCCAACGGCAGCAATCAGCCCCAGCATTTT. The complete variable domain, with remaining parts taken from reference TRBV30 and TRBJ1-5, reads SQTIHQWPATLVQPVGSPLSLECTVEGTSNPNLYWYRQAAGRGLQLLFYSVGIGQISSEVPQNLSASRPQDRQFILSSKKLLLSDSGFYLCAWSVPNGSNQPQHFGDGTRLSIL.

V usage is TRBV11-2 and J usage is TRBJ2-7; 8 bases align to TRBD1. There are 15 residues in the CDR3. The J segment lost 2 bases and the V segment lost 4 bases, leaving 7 bases of the junction unmatched. Germline CDR1 SGHAT, CDR2 FQNNGV. The CDR3 loop reads CASSYGQGFPYEQYF. CDR3 coding DNA: TGTGCCAGCAGCTATGGACAGGGATTCCCCTACGAGCAGTACTTC.